The 19 T cell receptor beta chains below come from one sample, sequenced in a study of blood T cell repertoires in COVID-19. TCRdb's copy holds only in-frame clones and misses some; the assay was immunoSEQ multiplex PCR. The sample records 130,000 to 150,000 clones, 84% being singletons. The sequencing sample was made of PBMCs or T cells enriched from blood (not recorded which). Every receptor here comes from a man in his forties with acute COVID-19.

This clone has more than one count but fewer than ten. The rearrangement links TRBV6-5 to TRBJ2-1, with D unclear. V dropped 5 bases and J dropped 3 bases, with 14 bases sitting between them. The CDR3 totals 15 residues. Germline CDR1 is MNHEY and CDR2 is SVGAGI. The CDR3 protein is CASSKLYSSYNEQFF. CDR3 nucleotide sequence: TGTGCCAGCAGTAAACTTTATAGCAGCTACAATGAGCAGTTCTTC.

V gene TRBV5-1 combines with J gene TRBJ2-1, with 8 bases lining up with TRBD2. Trimming removed 4 bases from V and 0 bases from J; junction bases left unmatched: 6. The germline V gene has CDR1 SGHRS and CDR2 YFSETQ. The CDR3 is made up of 16 amino acids. CDR3 residues: CASSRVTSGSYNEQFF. For the CDR3, the DNA is TGCGCCAGCAGCCGGGTTACTAGCGGCTCCTACAATGAGCAGTTCTTC. Based on the CDR3 plus reference TRBV5-1 and TRBJ2-1, the full variable domain is KAGVTQTPRYLIKTRGQQVTLSCSPISGHRSVSWYQQTPGQGLQFLFEYFSETQRNKGNFPGRFSGRQFSNSRSEMNVSTLELGDSALYLCASSRVTSGSYNEQFFGPGTRLTVL.

The chain has TRBV10-1 and TRBJ2-7, with 12 positions matching TRBD1. Losses at the gene ends were 8 bases for V and 5 bases for J; bases not matched to a gene: 7. This CDR3 has 14 residues. Germline lookup yields CDR1 WNHNN and CDR2 SYGVQD (reference sequence). CDR3 amino acids: CASSAGTGGDEQYF. DNA for the CDR3: TGCGCCAGCTCAGCCGGGACAGGGGGCGACGAGCAGTACTTC.

This clone was observed a handful of times. This rearrangement joins TRBV9 to TRBJ2-3; D is perhaps TRBD2 (6 bases). This CDR3 spans 15 amino acids. Germline CDR1 reads SGDLS; CDR2 reads YYNGEE. Trimming removed 0 bases from V and 5 bases from J, with 13 bases in between. CDR3 amino acids: CASSVVEGTGDTQYF. CDR3 sequence (DNA): TGTGCCAGCAGCGTAGTAGAAGGGACTGGAGATACGCAGTATTTT.

The chain uses TRBV7-2 and TRBJ1-1; 8 bases fit TRBD1. Germline V CDR1 and CDR2: SGHTA, FQGNSA. With 3 bases clipped from V and 8 bases from J, the junction kept 5 bases outside the gene matches. The CDR3 sequence is 13 residues long. The CDR3 bases are TGTGCCAGCAGCTTCCAGGGGGCGGTGGAAGCTTTCTTT. Translated: CASSFQGAVEAFF. The variable domain in full, completed from reference TRBV7-2 and TRBJ1-1, reads GAGVSQSPSNKVTEKGKDVELRCDPISGHTALYWYRQSLGQGLEFLIYFQGNSAPDKSGLPSDRFSAERTGGSVSTLTIQRTQQEDSAVYLCASSFQGAVEAFFGQGTRLTVV.

This chain joins TRBV4-1 and TRBJ2-5; 8 bases fit TRBD2. Germline V gene sequence: CDR1 MGHRA, CDR2 YSYEKL. The J segment lost 5 bases and the V segment lost 1 base, leaving 3 bases of the junction unmatched. The CDR3 runs 14 residues. The CDR3 DNA is TGCGCCAGCAGCCAAGGCGGGGGGAGCGAGACCCAGTACTTC. Its protein product is CASSQGGGSETQYF.

The V call is TRBV19, the J call TRBJ2-7, with D perhaps TRBD2 (5 bases). The CDR3 has 12 amino acids. The V gene's germline CDR1 is LNHDA and CDR2 SQIVND (reference sequence). With 5 bases removed from V and 2 bases from J, the gap between germline ends came to 7 bases. In nucleotides, the CDR3 is TGTGCCAGTAGTGAGGGCCCCTACGAGCAGTACTTC. It specifies CASSEGPYEQYF.

This sequence joins TRBV10-3 and TRBJ2-1; 9 positions agree with TRBD2. V was pared by 6 bases and J by 0 bases, with 3 bases of the junction left unmatched. This CDR3 contains 15 residues. Germline lookup yields CDR1 ENHRY and CDR2 SYGVKD. The CDR3 protein is CAIRASGNSYNEQFF. The DNA of the CDR3 is TGTGCCATCAGGGCTAGCGGGAACTCCTACAATGAGCAGTTCTTC.

The V call is TRBV19, the J call TRBJ2-5, with D perhaps TRBD2 (5 bases). Per the germline V gene, CDR1 is LNHDA and CDR2 is SQIVND (reference sequence). Trimming left V 4 bases short and J 4 bases short, with 10 bases between. The CDR3 is made up of 13 amino acids. CDR3 sequence (DNA): TGTGCCAGTAGTAGGGGAGTAGCAGAGACCCAGTACTTC. It codes for CASSRGVAETQYF.

The chain uses TRBV5-4 and TRBJ1-4; 7 positions agree with TRBD1. V lost 5 bases to trimming and J lost 4 bases; unmatched junction nucleotides: 8. Germline V gives CDR1 SGHNT, CDR2 YYREEE (reference sequence). The CDR3 consists of 15 residues. The CDR3 loop reads CASSYAGQLNEKLFF. The CDR3 DNA reads TGTGCCAGCAGTTACGCGGGACAGCTTAATGAAAAACTGTTTTTT.

The chain uses TRBV5-4 and TRBJ2-5, with unresolved D. The CDR3 spans 14 residues. V lost 0 bases and J lost 1, with 7 bases in between. The germline CDR1 and CDR2 sequences are SGHNT and YYREEE (reference sequence). The CDR3 nucleotides are TGTGCCAGCAGCTTGGGTGGCACCCAAGAGACCCAGTACTTC. Encoded protein: CASSLGGTQETQYF. The full variable domain, with the rest looked up from reference TRBV5-4 and TRBJ2-5, is ETGVTQSPTHLIKTRGQQVTLRCSSQSGHNTVSWYQQALGQGPQFIFQYYREEENGRGNFPPRFSGLQFPNYSSELNVNALELDDSALYLCASSLGGTQETQYFGPGTRLLVL.

The V call is TRBV6-5, the J call TRBJ1-6; 9 bases line up with TRBD1. V lost 6 bases, J lost 8 bases, and 8 bases stayed unmatched. The CDR3 is made up of 15 amino acids. Germline CDR1 is MNHEY and CDR2 is SVGAGI. Here the CDR3 DNA reads TGTGCCAGCAGCACCCGGACAGGGGAGGATTCACCCCTCCACTTT. Translation gives CASSTRTGEDSPLHF.

V gene TRBV7-6 combines with J gene TRBJ2-5; D perhaps matches TRBD2 (6 bases). Deletions cut 5 bases from V and 3 bases from J, with 13 bases between. This CDR3 spans 14 amino acids. Germline V CDR1 and CDR2: SGHVS, FNYEAQ. CDR3 sequence: CASSQRREKETQYF. The CDR3 coding sequence is TGTGCCAGCAGCCAAAGGAGGGAAAAAGAGACCCAGTACTTC. Complete variable domain (other parts from reference TRBV7-6 and TRBJ2-5): GAGVSQSPRYKVTKRGQDVALRCDPISGHVSLYWYRQALGQGPEFLTYFNYEAQQDKSGLPNDRFSAERPEGSISTLTIQRTEQRDSAMYRCASSQRREKETQYFGPGTRLLVL.

This clone was detected only once. The genes are TRBV2 and TRBJ1-6, with D possibly matching TRBD1 (5 bases). CDR3 length: 14 residues. The germline V and J ends were trimmed by 1 base and 14 bases, with 15 bases remaining between them. Per the germline V gene, CDR1 is SNHLY and CDR2 is FYNNEI. The CDR3 bases are TGTGCCAGCAGTGAAGGGAGGGGCTCCCCAGCCCTCCACTTT. The encoded protein is CASSEGRGSPALHF.

The chain recombines TRBV14 with TRBJ1-4, with 7 nucleotides matching TRBD1. CDR1 SGHDN and CDR2 FVKESK come from the germline V gene. V trimming: 1 base; J trimming: 7 bases; junction bases outside the gene matches: 6. This CDR3 is 15 amino acids long. The CDR3 is CASSQVTRGREKLFF. CDR3 nucleotides: TGTGCCAGCAGCCAAGTTACGAGGGGGCGTGAAAAACTGTTTTTT.

The gene calls are TRBV6-5 and TRBJ2-1; 12 bases line up with TRBD2. CDR3 length: 15 amino acids. CDR1 is MNHEY and CDR2 is SVGAGI in the germline V gene. V shed 6 bases and J 5 bases; nucleotides not matched to a gene: 5. The CDR3 sequence: CASSVLAGGDNEQFF. The CDR3 region has the DNA TGTGCCAGCAGCGTGCTAGCGGGAGGGGACAATGAGCAGTTCTTC.

This chain uses TRBV3-1 (or the pseudogene TRBV3-2) with TRBJ2-1, with a possible D match to TRBD1 (6 bases). CDR3 length equals 13 residues. Between the trimmed V and J ends, which lost 2 bases and 10 bases, there was a span of 12 bases. Germline CDR1 LGHDT, CDR2 YNNKEL (reference sequence). CDR3: CASSQYLTGEQFF. For the CDR3, the DNA is TGTGCCAGCAGCCAATACCTTACAGGGGAGCAGTTCTTC.

The V and J genes are TRBV28 and TRBJ2-3, with a weak D call TRBD2 (6 bases). Germline CDR1 MDHEN, CDR2 SYDVKM. The CDR3 runs 14 residues. Trimming cost V 3 bases and J 4 bases, with 11 bases left between them. In DNA, the CDR3 is TGTGCCAGCAGTTTTTCGCTAGCGTCAGATACGCAGTATTTT. It is translated as CASSFSLASDTQYF.

The chain uses TRBV10-1 and TRBJ2-7; 9 bases agree with TRBD1. V trimming: 5 bases; J trimming: 6 bases; junction bases outside the gene matches: 8. Germline values: CDR1 WNHNN, CDR2 SYGVQD (reference sequence). This CDR3 has 14 residues. For the CDR3, the DNA is TGCGCCAGCAGTTCGGACAGGGGAATGGTCGAGCAGTACTTC. As protein: CASSSDRGMVEQYF.